This T cell receptor (beta chain) derives from a study of shared clonotypes between healthy human individuals. Study-level background: With ages of 18 to 49, the donors were two women and a few men.

Overall study findings and caveats: Larger estimated richness was generally seen in naive subsets than in memory subsets.

In regard to this clone: The antigen remains unidentified.

At deep level, the assay was performed. TCRdb's table, derived via immunoSEQ multiplex PCR, lists solely in-frame clones and lacks some. Of about 1 million clones listed, about 75% are singletons. The CDR3 covers 15 residues. Per germline, CDR1 SGHTS and CDR2 YDEGEE. Trimming cost V 5 bases and J 0 bases, with 14 bases left between them. The sequence was obtained from a man younger than 35 in good health. The chain employs TRBV5-8 and TRBJ1-2; perhaps TRBD1 as D (5 bases). The sequenced material came from memory CD4+ T cells sorted from blood. Stated subset: CD45RA-negative fraction. CDR3 sequence: CASRPRGSSNYGYTF. As DNA, the CDR3 is TGTGCCAGCAGACCGAGGGGCAGCTCTAACTATGGCTACACCTTC.